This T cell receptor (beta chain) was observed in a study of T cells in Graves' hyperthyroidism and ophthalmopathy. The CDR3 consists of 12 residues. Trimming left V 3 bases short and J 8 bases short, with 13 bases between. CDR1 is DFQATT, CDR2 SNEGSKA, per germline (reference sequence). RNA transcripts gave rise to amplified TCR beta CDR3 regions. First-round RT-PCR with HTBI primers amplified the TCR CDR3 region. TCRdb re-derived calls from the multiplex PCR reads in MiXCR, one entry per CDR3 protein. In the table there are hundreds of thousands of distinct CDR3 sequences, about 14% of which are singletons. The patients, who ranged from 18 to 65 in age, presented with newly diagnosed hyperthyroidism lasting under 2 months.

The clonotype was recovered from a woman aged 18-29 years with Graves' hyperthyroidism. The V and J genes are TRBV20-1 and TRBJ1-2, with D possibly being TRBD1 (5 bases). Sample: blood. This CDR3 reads CSAREEGRGYTF. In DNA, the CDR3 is TGCAGTGCTAGGGAGGAGGGGAGGGGCTACACCTTC.